This T cell receptor (beta chain) was documented in a study of beta chain features in type 1 diabetes. The study's findings and limits: Within the patient group, naive, central memory and Treg TCRB repertoires appeared more similar to each other than within healthy donors. Type 1 diabetes patients had fewer VDJ junction insertions and more deletions.

This clone appeared a few times. The antigen is not known. Every isolated RNA sample was fully reverse transcribed, so sequencing captured expressed TCRB transcripts. Produced via immunoSEQ multiplex PCR; TCRdb's table is partial and in-frame only. The sample lists 850,000 to 900,000 clones, about a sixth occurring once. Sorted CD4+ subsets: naive, central memory, regulatory, stem cell-like memory (CD45RO/CCR7/CD25/CD127/CD95/CD27 panel). CDR1 and CDR2 (germline): MDHEN, SYDVKM. The CDR3 runs 13 residues. Trimming left V 7 bases short and J 4 bases short, with 11 bases between. The source of this sequence is a woman younger than 35 in good health. V usage is TRBV28 and J usage is TRBJ2-1, with D perhaps assigned TRBD1 or TRBD2 (5 bases each). Material for sequencing was naive CD4+ T cells from blood. CDR3 amino acids: CASNRDGYNEQFF. CDR3 bases: TGTGCCAGCAACCGGGACGGATACAATGAGCAGTTCTTC. The full variable domain, rest sourced from reference TRBV28 and TRBJ2-1, is DVKVTQSSRYLVKRTGEKVFLECVQDMDHENMFWYRQDPGLGLRLIYFSYDVKMKEKGDIPEGYSVSREKKERFSLILESASTNQTSMYLCASNRDGYNEQFFGPGTRLTVL.